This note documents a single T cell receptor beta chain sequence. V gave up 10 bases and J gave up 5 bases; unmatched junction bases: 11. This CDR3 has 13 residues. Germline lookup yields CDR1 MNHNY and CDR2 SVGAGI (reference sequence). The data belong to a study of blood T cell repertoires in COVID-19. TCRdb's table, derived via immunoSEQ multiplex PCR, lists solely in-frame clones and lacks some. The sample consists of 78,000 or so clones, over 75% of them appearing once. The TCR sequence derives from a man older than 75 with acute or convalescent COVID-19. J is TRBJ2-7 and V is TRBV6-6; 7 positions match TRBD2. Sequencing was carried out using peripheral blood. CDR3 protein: CATRRSGAHEQYF. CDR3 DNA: TGTGCCACCCGGAGGAGCGGGGCCCACGAGCAGTACTTC.